Below, 23 T cell receptor beta chains from the same sample are listed, as sequenced in a study of monozygotic twins with inflammatory bowel disease. Using the 5' RACE reads, TCRdb records one entry per CDR3 protein without DNA. The sample table includes roughly 170,000 distinct CDR3 sequences. Sequencing was performed on blood. The receptors here all came from a human donor with ulcerative colitis or Crohn's disease, or a healthy co-twin of an affected twin (not recorded which).

V and J are TRBV11-3 and TRBJ2-5. CDR3 size: 12 residues. CDR1 and CDR2 (germline): SGHNT, YENEEA. This CDR3 reads CASSLDGQTQYF.

This chain joins TRBV5-1 and TRBJ2-7. The germline CDR1 and CDR2 sequences are SGHRS and YFSETQ. The CDR3 totals 13 residues. CDR3: CASSLGHLYEQYF.

The V gene is TRBV18, the J gene TRBJ2-7; with no DNA, the TCRdb D assignment of TRBD2 cannot be verified. The CDR3 is 15 amino acids. The germline CDR1 and CDR2 sequences are KGHSH and LQKENI. CDR3 residues: CASSGRDYSSYEQYF.

The gene calls are TRBV4-3 and TRBJ1-2. Germline-derived CDR1 and CDR2 are LGHNA and YSLEER. The CDR3 extends over 15 amino acids. CDR3 amino acids: CASSPRAGPGYGYTF.

The CDR3 sequence: CSASARLAGQETQYF. The chain uses TRBV20-1 and TRBJ2-5; TCRdb reports TRBD2, a call that lacks DNA to check it against. Germline CDR1 reads DFQATT; CDR2 reads SNEGSKA (reference sequence). The CDR3 extends over 15 amino acids.

The chain couples TRBV29-1 to TRBJ1-2. Germline V lookup: CDR1 SQVTM, CDR2 ANQGSEA. This CDR3 is built from 11 residues. Here the CDR3 reads CSVTDNYGYTF.

The chain uses TRBV24-1 and TRBJ2-1; the D gene TCRdb calls, TRBD2, cannot be checked with no DNA. Germline V gene sequence: CDR1 KGHDR, CDR2 SFDVKD. The CDR3 is 16 residues long. This CDR3 is CATSDNRDSYYNEQFF.

J is TRBJ2-6 and V is TRBV20-1; TCRdb lists TRBD2, though no DNA is available to test this call. Germline V CDR1 and CDR2: DFQATT, SNEGSKA (reference sequence). The CDR3 contains 15 residues. CDR3 amino acids: CSARSLGSGANVLTF.

V usage is TRBV7-2 and J usage is TRBJ2-2; with no DNA, the TCRdb D assignment of TRBD2 cannot be verified. The CDR3 covers 15 residues. The germline CDR1 and CDR2 sequences are SGHTA and FQGNSA. CDR3 sequence: CASSLASGLAGELFF.

This chain links TRBV28 with TRBJ2-3; the TCRdb call, TRBD2, lacks DNA for checking. This CDR3 comprises 12 residues. Looked up from germline, CDR1 is MDHEN and CDR2 is SYDVKM. The CDR3 loop is CASRTLRDTQYF.

The rearrangement links TRBV5-1 to TRBJ1-5; TCRdb's D gene call, TRBD1, goes unchecked for lack of DNA. CDR3 length: 15 residues. CDR1 and CDR2 (germline): SGHRS, YFSETQ. The chain's CDR3 is CASRLGPISNQPQHF.

This chain connects TRBV5-1 to TRBJ2-5; absent DNA, TCRdb's TRBD1 call cannot be checked. From germline, CDR1 is SGHRS and CDR2 YFSETQ. This CDR3 contains 15 residues. The CDR3 here is CASSLAGGRSETQYF. Complete variable domain (other parts from reference TRBV5-1 and TRBJ2-5): KAGVTQTPRYLIKTRGQQVTLSCSPISGHRSVSWYQQTPGQGLQFLFEYFSETQRNKGNFPGRFSGRQFSNSRSEMNVSTLELGDSALYLCASSLAGGRSETQYFGPGTRLLVL.

J is TRBJ2-7 and V is TRBV7-2; with no DNA, the TCRdb D assignment of TRBD1 cannot be verified. Germline values: CDR1 SGHTA, CDR2 FQGNSA. CDR3 length: 15 amino acids. CDR3 sequence reads: CASSDFGTGRYEQYF.

This chain links TRBV27 with TRBJ1-1; TCRdb's D call, TRBD1, is unchecked because there is no DNA. This CDR3 is 14 amino acids long. Germline V gives CDR1 MNHEY, CDR2 SMNVEV (reference sequence). CDR3 protein: CASSFGAGGLEAFF.

The chain links TRBV6-5 to TRBJ1-5; the TCRdb call, TRBD1, lacks DNA for checking. From germline, CDR1 is MNHEY and CDR2 SVGAGI. The length of the CDR3 is 17 residues. CDR3 amino acids: CASSYWSTRDRVWPQHF.

The chain employs TRBV27 and TRBJ2-7. The CDR3 is made up of 13 amino acids. The germline gives CDR1 MNHEY, CDR2 SMNVEV (reference sequence). CDR3 amino acids: CASSLTADYEQYF.

The CDR3: CASSQGTANTGELFF. The chain is built from TRBV4-3 and TRBJ2-2; absent DNA, TCRdb's TRBD1 call cannot be checked. Germline lookup yields CDR1 LGHNA and CDR2 YSLEER. CDR3 length equals 15 residues.

The chain links TRBV29-1 to TRBJ1-5; there is no DNA to check the TCRdb D call of TRBD1. CDR3 length: 13 amino acids. Per the germline V gene, CDR1 is SQVTM and CDR2 is ANQGSEA. The CDR3 here is CSVGGQAQQPQHF. Variable domain in full (rest from reference TRBV29-1 and TRBJ1-5): SAVISQKPSRDICQRGTSLTIQCQVDSQVTMMFWYRQQPGQSLTLIATANQGSEATYESGFVIDKFPISRPNLTFSTLTVSNMSPEDSSIYLCSVGGQAQQPQHFGDGTRLSIL.

The chain has TRBV28 and TRBJ2-1; TCRdb calls TRBD1, which cannot be checked without DNA. Germline values: CDR1 MDHEN, CDR2 SYDVKM. This CDR3 is 14 amino acids long. CDR3: CASSSDPELREQFF.

This chain links TRBV15 with TRBJ2-7; no DNA is available, so the TRBD1 call from TCRdb remains unchecked. The germline CDR1 and CDR2 sequences are LNHNV and YYDKDF (reference sequence). The CDR3 contains 13 residues. CDR3 residues: CATSRPGQGAQYF.

The chain employs TRBV27 and TRBJ1-2; the D call of TRBD1 rests on TCRdb alone, since no DNA is present to check it. The CDR3 consists of 12 residues. Germline assignment: CDR1 MNHEY and CDR2 SMNVEV (reference sequence). CDR3 sequence: CANSRRGGGYTF.

The chain has TRBV20-1 and TRBJ1-1; TCRdb designates TRBD1, a call that cannot be tested without DNA. The length of the CDR3 is 16 residues. Germline values: CDR1 DFQATT, CDR2 SNEGSKA (reference sequence). This CDR3 is CSALDRTGWMNTEAFF.

This chain connects TRBV4-1 to TRBJ2-1; TCRdb lists TRBD2, though no DNA is available to test this call. This CDR3 is 16 amino acids long. The germline gives CDR1 MGHRA, CDR2 YSYEKL. CDR3 in amino acids: CASSQVAGASYNEQFF.